A selection of T cell receptor beta chains follows, all from one sample in a study of T cell repertoires in cytomegalovirus infection. TCRdb called the reads again in MiXCR, with one record for every CDR3 protein. The table includes approximately 120,000 distinct CDR3 sequences, about 28% detected once. Antigen specificity for these receptors is unknown. The source was CD8+ T cells from cultured PBMCs, collected from culture after CMV antigen stimulation. These receptors originate from a human donor in good health (CMV status not recorded). Some clones in this sample may be carry-over from other donors' samples. The CDR3 runs from the conserved cysteine through the conserved F or W. A D gene is named only where the DNA matches it firmly. Size is stated for part of the rows, as once, few or many counts, or as a class when the clone is expanded.

clone size | D gene | J gene | V gene | CDR3 DNA | CDR3 protein
many | - | TRBJ2-7 | TRBV7-8 | TGTGCCAGCGGGGCAGGGGGGGCTAGGGAGCAGTACTTC | CASGAGGAREQYF
- | - | TRBJ2-5 | TRBV10-3 | TGTGCCATCAGTGAGGGGCAGGGGTTTGCCAAAAAAGAGACCCAGTACTTC | CAISEGQGFAKKETQYF
- | - | TRBJ1-1 | TRBV19 | TGTGCCAGTAGTATACGTTCGGACACTGAAGCTTTCTTT | CASSIRSDTEAFF
- | - | TRBJ2-7 | TRBV9 | TGTGCCAGCAGCGTTGGACAGCTAAGCTCCTACGAGCAGTACTTC | CASSVGQLSSYEQYF
many | - | TRBJ1-6 | TRBV7-2 | TGTGCCAGCAGCCCCGAGGGTTTTTCCGGTTCACCCCTCCACTTT | CASSPEGFSGSPLHF
many | TRBD1 | TRBJ2-7 | TRBV7-2 | TGTGCCAGCAGTTCCCTACAGGGGCGGGAGCAGTACTTC | CASSSLQGREQYF
- | - | TRBJ1-1 | TRBV11-2 | TGTGCCAGCAGCGCGACAGGTTCGCGGGCTTTCTTT | CASSATGSRAFF
- | TRBD1 | TRBJ1-3 | TRBV28 | TGTGCCAGCAGTCCTCCAGGGGGGATCTCTGGAAACACCATATATTTT | CASSPPGGISGNTIYF
few | TRBD1 | TRBJ2-1 | TRBV5-4 | TGTGCCAGCAGCGGACAGGGGTCGTCCTACAATGAGCAGTTCTTC | CASSGQGSSYNEQFF
few | TRBD1 | TRBJ1-2 | TRBV5-4 | TGTGCCAGCAGCTGGGGGGGCGGACAGGGCGAGGGCTACACCTTC | CASSWGGGQGEGYTF
many | TRBD1 | TRBJ1-2 | TRBV5-6 | TGTGCCAGCAGCTTGGCCCCGGGACAGGAGAACTATGGCTACACCTTC | CASSLAPGQENYGYTF
few | TRBD1 | TRBJ1-1 | TRBV18 | TGTGCCAGCTCACCAGGAGGGGGCTATGGTACTGAAGCTTTCTTT | CASSPGGGYGTEAFF
few | - | TRBJ1-1 | TRBV4-1 | TGCGCCAGCAGCCAGATTATTACGGGGAGCACTGAAGCTTTCTTT | CASSQIITGSTEAFF
few | TRBD2 | TRBJ2-3 | TRBV28 | TGTGCCAGCCAAATTAGCGGGGGGGCCACAGATACGCAGTATTTT | CASQISGGATDTQYF
- | - | TRBJ1-4 | TRBV27 | TGTGCCAGCAGCCCTCTTGGGTCCAATAATGAAAAACTGTTTTTT | CASSPLGSNNEKLFF
- | - | TRBJ2-3 | TRBV20-1 | TGCAGTGCTGCGGCCGGGGGTTTGGGAGATACGCAGTATTTT | CSAAAGGLGDTQYF
few | - | TRBJ1-5 | TRBV7-9 | TGTGCCAGCAGCTCCTCCCTAGGGTGGGACAATCAGCCCCAGCATTTT | CASSSSLGWDNQPQHF
- | - | TRBJ1-1 | TRBV6-5 | TGTGCCAGCAGTTACTCGTGGTCTAGGAACACTGAAGCTTTCTTT | CASSYSWSRNTEAFF
- | TRBD1 | TRBJ1-6 | TRBV12-3/TRBV12-4 | TGTGCCAGCACTCTCTCCCAGGGGGCGTCGGTTGTTTCACCCCTCCACTTT | CASTLSQGASVVSPLHF
- | TRBD2 | TRBJ2-1 | TRBV19 | TGTGCCAGTAGTCCCTTGGGGCGGGGGTACAATGAGCAGTTCTTC | CASSPLGRGYNEQFF
- | - | TRBJ2-1 | TRBV12-3/TRBV12-4 | TGTGCCAGCAGTTCGGTTCAAAAAATCTACAATGAGCAGTTCTTC | CASSSVQKIYNEQFF
few | TRBD2 | TRBJ2-3 | TRBV5-1 | TGCGCCAGCAGCCATGGACTTGCGGGGGGTCTGGCTTCCACAGATACGCAGTATTTT | CASSHGLAGGLASTDTQYF
few | TRBD2 | TRBJ2-1 | TRBV4-1 | TGCGCCAGCAGCCAAGATACGGCCCAGCGGGGATACAATGAGCAGTTCTTC | CASSQDTAQRGYNEQFF
- | TRBD1 | TRBJ2-2 | TRBV6-2/TRBV6-3 | TGTGCCAGCAGTTACTCGATTTTTATCGGACAGGGAAAACTTTTCATCACCGGGGAGCTGTTTTTT | CASSYSIFIGQGKLFITGELFF
- | - | TRBJ2-7 | TRBV6-6 | TGTGCCAGCAGTTACTCGAATAGTCTGGGGGAGGACGAGCAGTACTTC | CASSYSNSLGEDEQYF
- | - | TRBJ2-7 | TRBV9 | TGTGCCAGCAGCCCCCACCCCGCGAACGAGCAGTACTTC | CASSPHPANEQYF
few | TRBD2 | TRBJ2-5 | TRBV6-2/TRBV6-3 | TGTGCCAGCACCGCCTGGGGGGGCCAAGAGACCCAGTACTTC | CASTAWGGQETQYF
- | TRBD1 | TRBJ2-1 | TRBV15 | TGTGCCACCAGCTCGAGCCACAGGGGGCCCTACAATGAGCAGTTCTTC | CATSSSHRGPYNEQFF
- | - | TRBJ2-3 | TRBV7-3 | TGTGCCAGCAGCTTAGAAGGGCCAGATACGCAGTATTTT | CASSLEGPDTQYF
- | - | TRBJ1-1 | TRBV13 | TGTGCCAGCAGCTTCGACCCTCTTAAGGACACTGAAGCTTTCTTT | CASSFDPLKDTEAFF
many | - | TRBJ2-3 | TRBV24-1 | TGTGCCACCAGTGCTGCGGGGGCCGGCGGTACGCAGTATTTT | CATSAAGAGGTQYF
few | - | TRBJ2-2 | TRBV28 | TGTGCCAGCAGTCCTACAGGGAGCTTCACCGGGGAGCTGTTTTTT | CASSPTGSFTGELFF
- | TRBD1 | TRBJ1-2 | TRBV6-6 | TGTGCCAGCAGCCGGGACAGAGAAGCTAACTATGGCTACACCTTC | CASSRDREANYGYTF
- | TRBD2 | TRBJ2-1 | TRBV11-3 | TGTGCCAGCAGCACCGTGGCGGGGGGGATGAATGAGCAGTTCTTC | CASSTVAGGMNEQFF
few | - | TRBJ2-2 | TRBV20-1 | TGCAGTGCTATCGCTCGGACAACCGGGGAGCTGTTTTTT | CSAIARTTGELFF
many | - | TRBJ1-3 | TRBV3-1 | TGTGCCGTCACAGGAGACAACAGAAACACCATATATTTT | CAVTGDNRNTIYF
- | - | TRBJ1-1 | TRBV4-2 | TGTGCCAGCAGCCACCGAGGGGCTGAAGCTTTCTTT | CASSHRGAEAFF
many | TRBD1 | TRBJ1-2 | TRBV4-1 | TGCGCCAGCAGCCAAGAGACAGGGCAAAGCTATGGCTACACCTTC | CASSQETGQSYGYTF
many | - | TRBJ1-1 | TRBV11-2 | TGTGCCAGCAGCTTAACCACTGAAGCTTTCTTT | CASSLTTEAFF
- | - | TRBJ2-5 | TRBV7-9 | TGTGCCAGCAACTCGGGAAGATCGGAGACCCAGTACTTC | CASNSGRSETQYF
- | - | TRBJ1-6 | TRBV7-8 | TGTGCCAGCAGCTTCTACGAAAGCTCCTATAATTCACCCCTCCACTTT | CASSFYESSYNSPLHF
few | - | TRBJ1-5 | TRBV27 | TGTGCCAGCAGTCCCGAAGATAGCAATCAGCCCCAGCATTTT | CASSPEDSNQPQHF
many | - | TRBJ1-1 | TRBV4-1 | TGCGCCAGCAGCCAAGACCGGAGGATAGCTTTCTTT | CASSQDRRIAFF
- | TRBD2 | TRBJ2-1 | TRBV7-6 | TGTGCCAGCAGCCCCTCTAGCGGGGGTTCGTACAATGAGCAGTTCTTC | CASSPSSGGSYNEQFF
- | - | TRBJ2-1 | TRBV7-9 | TGTGCAATGGCTGGTAACTATGAGCAGTTCTTC | CAMAGNYEQFF
many | - | TRBJ2-1 | TRBV7-9 | TGTGCCAGCAGCTCCCAGTTGGGTGGTTCGTGGGACAATGAGCAGTTCTTC | CASSSQLGGSWDNEQFF